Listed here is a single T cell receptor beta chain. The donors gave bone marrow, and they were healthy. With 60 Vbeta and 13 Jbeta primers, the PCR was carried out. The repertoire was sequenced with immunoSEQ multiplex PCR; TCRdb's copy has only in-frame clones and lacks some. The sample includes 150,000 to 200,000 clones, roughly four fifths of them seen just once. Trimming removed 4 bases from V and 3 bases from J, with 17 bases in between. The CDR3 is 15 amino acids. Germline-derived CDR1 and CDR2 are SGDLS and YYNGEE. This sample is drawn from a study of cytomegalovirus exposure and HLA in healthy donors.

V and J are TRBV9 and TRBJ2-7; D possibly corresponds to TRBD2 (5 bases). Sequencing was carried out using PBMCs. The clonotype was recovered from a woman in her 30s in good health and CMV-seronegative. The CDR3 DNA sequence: TGTGCCAGCAGCCCCGGGGAGACTTACAACTACGAGCAGTACTTC. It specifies CASSPGETYNYEQYF.